This TCR beta chain is drawn from a study of cytotoxic CD8 clonotypes in ibrutinib-treated CLL. Study overall: Responses: approximately 25 partial, 2 complete; after median roughly 5.5 years, 14 stayed remitted, 12 progressed. The study, taken as a whole, reports: The clonality rise at ibrutinib response reflected private clonotype expansion.

Per the germline V gene, CDR1 is SGHRS and CDR2 is YFSETQ. V shed 0 bases, J shed 5 bases, and the junction held 7 bases outside the gene matches. This CDR3 is built from 16 residues. Genomic DNA in a quantity of about 2.1 micrograms was derived from cryopreserved PBMCs for TCR beta libraries. Using immunoSEQ multiplex PCR, the repertoire was profiled, and TCRdb retains in-frame clones only, with some absent. In the table there are around 40,000 clones, about 70% of which are singletons. Details on this clone: Its antigen is unidentified.

This specimen consisted of PBMCs, obtained at disease progression, from a patient treated with ibrutinib. This rearrangement joins TRBV5-1 to TRBJ2-3; TRBD1 matches at 9 bases. This TCR was sampled from a human donor with chronic lymphocytic leukemia. The CDR3 sequence: CASSLGGQGSGDTQYF. CDR3 in DNA: TGCGCCAGCAGCTTGGGCGGACAGGGGAGTGGAGATACGCAGTATTTT.